This T cell receptor beta chain was captured in a study of shared clonotypes between healthy human individuals. Regarding this clone: The antigen is not known.

Over several immunoSEQ plates, each subset's genomic DNA was distributed in even portions. Replicate sorted-subset PCRs were loaded with 150 to 200 ng DNA, 30,000 to 35,000 T cell genomes. Profiled with immunoSEQ multiplex PCR; TCRdb holds only in-frame clones, not every one. The sample has more than 550,000 clones, around 70% seen once. The CDR3 extends over 17 amino acids. Per the germline V gene, CDR1 is SGHVS and CDR2 is FQNEAQ. V lost 7 bases and J lost 2, with 21 bases in between. General observations from the study: Clonotypes that were shared across a few donors made up approximately 5% of naive CD4 clonotypes.

The rearrangement uses TRBV7-8 and TRBJ2-1; the D gene is possibly TRBD2 (6 bases). The sequencing input was memory CD4+ T cells sorted from blood. This sample's subset: CD45RA-negative fraction. This receptor was taken from a woman in her thirties in good health. The CDR3 region is CASTSMRGGNTYNEQFF. The CDR3, as DNA: TGTGCCAGCACCAGCATGCGAGGCGGGAATACCTACAATGAGCAGTTCTTC.